Listed below are T cell receptor beta chains from one sample, sequenced in a study of PD-L1 blockade in urothelial cancer. Some clones are missing from TCRdb's copy, which holds only in-frame ones; the method was immunoSEQ multiplex PCR. Here the sample spans approximately 65,000 clones, roughly 89% being singletons. The starting material was PBMCs, obtained around atezolizumab (anti-PD-L1) treatment. Receptor source: a man aged 55-75 years with urothelial cancer. Each CDR3 is given with its conserved first and last residue. Fields, in order: CDR3 length, V gene, clone size, D gene, J gene, CDR3 DNA, CDR3 protein. D genes are given only for firm matches. A clone size is listed for some rows: how often the clone was seen (once, few, many), or a class if it is expanded.

14,TRBV7-8,NA,NA,TRBJ1-3,TGTGCCAGCAGCTTCGACAACTCTGGAAACACCATATATTTT,CASSFDNSGNTIYF
16,TRBV5-1,NA,TRBD1,TRBJ1-2,TGCGCCAGCAGCCAAAGTACAGGGGCCCAGGTCTATGGCTACACCTTC,CASSQSTGAQVYGYTF
13,TRBV7-6,NA,NA,TRBJ2-1,TGTGCCAGCAGCTTTATGGGGGGCAATGAGCAGTTCTTC,CASSFMGGNEQFF
14,TRBV5-1,NA,NA,TRBJ1-1,TGCGCCAGCAGCTTCGAACTCCTGAACACTGAAGCTTTCTTT,CASSFELLNTEAFF
15,TRBV16,NA,TRBD1,TRBJ1-2,TGTGCCAGCAGCCAATCGGGACAGGGCGACTATGGCTACACCTTC,CASSQSGQGDYGYTF
15,TRBV6-5,NA,NA,TRBJ1-4,TGTGCCAGCAGTTACTCCGGGAGGGGACCTGAAAAACTGTTTTTT,CASSYSGRGPEKLFF
16,TRBV7-9,NA,TRBD1,TRBJ2-7,TGTGCCAGCAGCTTCAGGACAGGGTTGGGATCATTTGAGCAGTACTTC,CASSFRTGLGSFEQYF
14,TRBV9,NA,NA,TRBJ2-7,TGTGCCAGCAGCGTAGCTTCGACATCCTACGAGCAGTACTTC,CASSVASTSYEQYF
17,TRBV21-1,NA,NA,TRBJ2-2,TGTGCCAGCAGACCCCTGAGGGGGACAGGGAACACCGGGGAGCTGTTTTTT,CASRPLRGTGNTGELFF
13,TRBV11-3,NA,NA,TRBJ2-3,TGTGCCAGCAGCTTCGGGGACACAGATACGCAGTATTTT,CASSFGDTDTQYF
15,TRBV6-5,NA,TRBD1,TRBJ1-6,TGTGCCAGCAGCGACCCCGCAGGGGGCAATTCACCCCTCCACTTT,CASSDPAGGNSPLHF
15,TRBV4-3,NA,TRBD1,TRBJ2-1,TGCGCCAGCAGCCAAGAGGAGACAGGGTGGGATGAGCAGTTCTTC,CASSQEETGWDEQFF
19,TRBV28,NA,TRBD1,TRBJ2-7,TGTGCCAGCAGACCGGGACAGGGGGCTCGTGCGGGCATCTCCTACGAGCAGTACTTC,CASRPGQGARAGISYEQYF
15,TRBV9,NA,TRBD1,TRBJ1-2,TGTGCCAGCAGCGTAGCTCGACAGGGTCACTATGGCTACACCTTC,CASSVARQGHYGYTF
13,TRBV28,few,NA,TRBJ1-2,TGTGCCAGCAGTTTAAACTTGGACTATGGCTACACCTTC,CASSLNLDYGYTF
14,TRBV7-8,NA,TRBD1,TRBJ1-1,TGTGCCAGCAGCGCACGACAGGGGTACACTGAAGCTTTCTTT,CASSARQGYTEAFF
19,TRBV9,NA,TRBD2,TRBJ2-2,TGTGCCAGCAGCGTAGTGACTAGCGGGAGGGCCGGGGTTTCCGGGGAGCTGTTTTTT,CASSVVTSGRAGVSGELFF
11,TRBV18,NA,NA,TRBJ2-7,TGTGCCAGCTCACCAGGTAGCGAGCAGTACTTC,CASSPGSEQYF
13,TRBV6-4,NA,NA,TRBJ1-2,TGTGCCAGCAGTGACCAGGCCGGATTTGGCTACACCTTC,CASSDQAGFGYTF
15,TRBV28,NA,NA,TRBJ2-7,TGTGCCAGCAACACCCCGGGACTCTTTTCCAAGGAGCAGTACTTC,CASNTPGLFSKEQYF
14,TRBV7-8,NA,TRBD1,TRBJ1-4,TGTGCCAGCAGCGCCGGGACAGTTAATGAAAAACTGTTTTTT,CASSAGTVNEKLFF
15,TRBV5-1,NA,TRBD2,TRBJ2-5,TGCGCCAGCAGGCGAGGTAGCGGGGGACAAGAGACCCAGTACTTC,CASRRGSGGQETQYF
15,TRBV5-5,NA,NA,TRBJ2-7,TGTGCCAGCAGCTTGGATCCTAGCGCAAGGTACGAGCAGTACTTC,CASSLDPSARYEQYF
18,TRBV28,NA,NA,TRBJ1-2,TGTGCCAGCAGCCAAGGCGGGGCAGGGCTTGGGACTCAACATGGCTACACCTTC,CASSQGGAGLGTQHGYTF
17,TRBV5-8,NA,TRBD2,TRBJ2-1,TGTGCCAGCAGCTTAAGATACGGGAGGGCTGACTACAATGAGCAGTTCTTC,CASSLRYGRADYNEQFF
15,TRBV7-9,NA,TRBD2,TRBJ2-7,TGTGCCAGCAGCGCGCCAACTAGCGGTTCCTACGAGCAGTACTTC,CASSAPTSGSYEQYF
11,TRBV20-1,NA,TRBD1,TRBJ1-4,TGCAGTGCTCAGGGGGACGAAAAACTGTTTTTT,CSAQGDEKLFF
15,TRBV5-1,NA,TRBD1,TRBJ2-1,TGCGCCAGCAGCACAGGGGGTAGCTCCTACAATGAGCAGTTCTTC,CASSTGGSSYNEQFF
14,TRBV28,NA,TRBD1,TRBJ2-2,TGTGCCAGCAGTGGGACAGGGGAGACCGGGGAGCTGTTTTTT,CASSGTGETGELFF
13,TRBV14,few,NA,TRBJ2-7,TGTGCCAGCAGCGCAGGGGCTTACTACGAGCAGTACTTC,CASSAGAYYEQYF
17,TRBV5-1,NA,TRBD1,TRBJ2-2,TGCGCCAGCAGCTTGAGAAATTTAGGACAGGAGACCGGGGAGCTGTTTTTT,CASSLRNLGQETGELFF
13,TRBV7-8,NA,TRBD1,TRBJ1-2,TGTGCCAGCAGCTTAAGACAGGGGGGAGGCTACACCTTC,CASSLRQGGGYTF
15,TRBV11-1,NA,TRBD1,TRBJ2-5,TGTGCCAGCAGACTCAGACAGGGTTCCCAAGAGACCCAGTACTTC,CASRLRQGSQETQYF
13,TRBV28,NA,NA,TRBJ2-7,TGTGCCAGCAGTTTAGCCGGGACCTACGAGCAGTACTTC,CASSLAGTYEQYF
18,TRBV14,NA,TRBD2,TRBJ2-2,TGTGCCAGCAGCCAAGGAATAACCGGGACTAGTAGGACCGGGGAGCTGTTTTTT,CASSQGITGTSRTGELFF
17,TRBV4-3,NA,TRBD2,TRBJ2-3,TGCGCCAGCAGCCAAAGTAGCGGGAGTTATAGGACAGATACGCAGTATTTT,CASSQSSGSYRTDTQYF
14,TRBV9,NA,TRBD1,TRBJ2-7,TGTGCCAGCAACCCGGGACAGGGGCAGGGCGAGCAGTACTTC,CASNPGQGQGEQYF
12,TRBV7-2,few,NA,TRBJ1-2,TGTGCCAGCAGCTTTTTCGACTATGGCTACACCTTC,CASSFFDYGYTF
16,TRBV5-5,NA,TRBD1,TRBJ1-2,TGTGCCAGCAGCCCAAGGACAGGGGGGGCTAACTATGGCTACACCTTC,CASSPRTGGANYGYTF
15,TRBV5-1,NA,NA,TRBJ2-7,TGCGCCAGCAGCTTCGGGGGGCCTCCCTCCTACGAGCAGTACTTC,CASSFGGPPSYEQYF
13,TRBV7-8,NA,NA,TRBJ1-1,TGTGCCAGCAGCTTAGTCGGAGGCGCTGAAGCTTTCTTT,CASSLVGGAEAFF
14,TRBV6-5,NA,TRBD1,TRBJ1-5,TGTGCCACCAGGGGGGGGTATAGCAATCAGCCCCAGCATTTT,CATRGGYSNQPQHF
13,TRBV7-8,NA,TRBD2,TRBJ2-7,TGTGCCAGCAGCTTCCGGACTAGCGATTTGCAGTACTTC,CASSFRTSDLQYF
13,TRBV5-1,few,NA,TRBJ2-7,TGCGCCAGCAGCTTGGGGACAGAGTTCGAGCAGTACTTC,CASSLGTEFEQYF
15,TRBV12-5,NA,TRBD1,TRBJ1-1,TGTGCTAGTGGTTTGCCGACAGGGGGGGACACTGAAGCTTTCTTT,CASGLPTGGDTEAFF
12,TRBV9,NA,TRBD1,TRBJ1-1,TGTGCCAGCAGACAAGACAGGGGAATGGCTTTCTTT,CASRQDRGMAFF
14,TRBV6-5,NA,TRBD2,TRBJ2-5,TGTGCCAGCAGCCGCAGCGGGAGAGTTGAGACCCAGTACTTC,CASSRSGRVETQYF
13,TRBV4-1,NA,NA,TRBJ1-5,TGCGCCAGCAGCCCGGGACTAAATCAGCCCCAGCATTTT,CASSPGLNQPQHF
13,TRBV5-6,NA,NA,TRBJ1-1,TGTGCCAGCAGCTTAAGGCGGTACACTGAAGCTTTCTTT,CASSLRRYTEAFF
15,TRBV28,NA,NA,TRBJ2-6,TGTGCCAGCAAACTCGCAGGGACTGGGGCCAACGTCCTGACTTTC,CASKLAGTGANVLTF
14,TRBV19,NA,NA,TRBJ2-4,TGTGCCAGTAGTATCCGGACGGATGGGGCTGTTCAGTACTTC,CASSIRTDGAVQYF
13,TRBV28,NA,TRBD1,TRBJ2-7,TGTGCGATTACGGGACAGAACTCCTACGAGCAGTACTTC,CAITGQNSYEQYF
15,TRBV5-4,NA,NA,TRBJ1-1,TGTGCCAGCAGCCACCGGAGGGAGCCGAACACTGAAGCTTTCTTT,CASSHRREPNTEAFF
16,TRBV4-3,NA,TRBD1,TRBJ1-5,TGCGCCAGCAGCCAAGATAGACAGGGCCCAAATCAGCCCCAGCATTTT,CASSQDRQGPNQPQHF
12,TRBV5-1,NA,TRBD2,TRBJ2-1,TGCGCCAGCAGGCGGGGGGACAATGAGCAGTTCTTC,CASRRGDNEQFF